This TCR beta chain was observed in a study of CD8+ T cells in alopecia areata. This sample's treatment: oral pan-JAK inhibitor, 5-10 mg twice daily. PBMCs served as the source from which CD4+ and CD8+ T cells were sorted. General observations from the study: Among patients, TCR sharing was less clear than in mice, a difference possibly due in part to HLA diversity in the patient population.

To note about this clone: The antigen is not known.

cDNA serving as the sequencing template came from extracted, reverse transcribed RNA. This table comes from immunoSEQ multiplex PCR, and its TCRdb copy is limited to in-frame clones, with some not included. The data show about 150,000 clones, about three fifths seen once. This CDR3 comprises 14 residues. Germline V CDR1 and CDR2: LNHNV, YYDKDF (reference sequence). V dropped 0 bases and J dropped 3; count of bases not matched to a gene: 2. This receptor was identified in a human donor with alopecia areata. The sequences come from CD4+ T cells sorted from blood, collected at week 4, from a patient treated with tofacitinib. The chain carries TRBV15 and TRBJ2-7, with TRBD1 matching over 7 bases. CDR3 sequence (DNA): TGTGCCACCAGCAGAGAGGACAGGAGCTACGAGCAGTACTTC. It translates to CATSREDRSYEQYF.